These 10 T cell receptor beta chains came from one sample sequenced in a study of cytomegalovirus exposure and HLA in healthy donors. The PCR was carried out with 60 Vbeta primers and 13 Jbeta primers. TCRdb's table, derived via immunoSEQ multiplex PCR, lists solely in-frame clones and lacks some. Seen here are 90,000 to 140,000 clones, more than 65% observed once, and the top ten hold 2.5% to 3.5%. The specimen sequenced was PBMCs. The source of these receptors is a man aged 25 to 40 in good health and CMV-seronegative.

A note on this clone: A read error may account for a junction end that differs from germline. CDR3 in DNA: TGTTCCAGCAGCCCCTCTAGCCGGAGTACCTACAATGAGCAGTTCTTC. This sequence encodes CSSSPSSRSTYNEQFF. The rearrangement links TRBV7-9 to TRBJ2-1; tentative D call: TRBD2 (5 bases). The CDR3 loop spans 16 amino acids. Germline V gene sequence: CDR1 SEHNR, CDR2 FQNEAQ (reference sequence).

The chain links TRBV28 to TRBJ2-4; maybe TRBD2 (6 bases). This CDR3 comprises 13 residues. Germline values: CDR1 MDHEN, CDR2 SYDVKM. V was pared by 2 bases and J by 8 bases, with 10 bases between. CDR3 bases: TGTGCCAGCAGTTTAGGAGGGAGTGACATTCAGTACTTC. Encoded protein: CASSLGGSDIQYF.

This chain links TRBV5-4 with TRBJ1-2; 9 bases are a match to TRBD1. The germline CDR1 and CDR2 sequences are SGHNT and YYREEE (reference sequence). CDR3 size: 14 residues. The V gene end was trimmed by 3 bases and the J gene end by 3 bases; junction bases not matched to a gene: 3. CDR3 nucleotides: TGTGCCAGCAGCTGGACAGGGGAGGACTATGGCTACACCTTC. Amino acid sequence: CASSWTGEDYGYTF.

This sequence joins TRBV7-2 and TRBJ1-5, with D maybe TRBD1 (6 bases). CDR3 length equals 15 residues. Germline CDR1 is SGHTA and CDR2 is FQGNSA. Trimming took off 5 bases at V and 2 bases at J, with 13 bases between the two ends. CDR3 loop: CASSPVGAGNQPQHF. The CDR3 DNA reads as TGTGCCAGCAGCCCCGTGGGGGCCGGCAATCAGCCCCAGCATTTT.

V is TRBV2 and J is TRBJ1-1; weak D call: TRBD1 (5 bases). From germline, CDR1 is SNHLY and CDR2 FYNNEI. The CDR3 runs to 15 residues. Deletions cut 6 bases from V and 0 bases from J, with 14 bases between. This CDR3 reads CASRDTAGVNTEAFF. CDR3 DNA sequence: TGTGCCAGCAGGGACACGGCGGGGGTGAACACTGAAGCTTTCTTT.

The V and J genes are TRBV4-2 and TRBJ1-4; no clear D gene. Per germline, CDR1 LGHNA and CDR2 YNFKEQ. V lost 3 bases, J lost 6 bases, and 8 bases lay in between. This CDR3 has 13 residues. The CDR3 coding sequence is TGTGCCAGCAGCCAGAGTCGTGATGAAAAACTGTTTTTT. Encoded protein: CASSQSRDEKLFF.

The chain joins TRBV19 to TRBJ2-2, with 9 bases identical to TRBD2. CDR1 is LNHDA, CDR2 SQIVND, per germline (reference sequence). The CDR3 length is 18 residues. Germline trimming cut 6 bases from V and 3 bases from J; bases unmatched to any gene: 14. The CDR3 coding sequence is TGTGCCAGTAGGGGCGGGAGGGCCAACCTGGGGGACACCGGGGAGCTGTTTTTT. Its translation: CASRGGRANLGDTGELFF. Full variable domain (rest looked up from reference TRBV19 and TRBJ2-2): DGGITQSPKYLFRKEGQNVTLSCEQNLNHDAMYWYRQDPGQGLRLIYYSQIVNDFQKGDIAEGYSVSREKKESFPLTVTSAQKNPTAFYLCASRGGRANLGDTGELFFGEGSRLTVL.

V is TRBV29-1 and J is TRBJ2-7, with TRBD1 identical over 12 bases. In germline, CDR1 is SQVTM, CDR2 ANQGSEA. Trimming removed 7 bases from V and 4 bases from J; junction bases left unmatched: 8. The CDR3 runs 14 residues. The CDR3 DNA follows: TGCAGCGCCCAAGTGGGACAGGGGGCTTACGAGCAGTACTTC. It codes for CSAQVGQGAYEQYF.

This clone was observed a few times. The CDR3 is CSVQGGGNTIYF. The DNA for the CDR3 is TGCAGCGTTCAGGGGGGAGGAAACACCATATATTTT. V and J are TRBV29-1 and TRBJ1-3; 7 bases align to TRBD1. The CDR3 totals 12 residues. CDR1 SQVTM and CDR2 ANQGSEA come from the germline V gene. The V and J ends lost 5 bases and 4 bases, in that order; junction bases with no gene match: 2.

V and J are TRBV2 and TRBJ1-2; D unclear. This CDR3 contains 15 residues. CDR1 and CDR2 from the germline V gene are SNHLY and FYNNEI. Trimming left V 7 bases short and J 5 bases short, with 20 bases between. The CDR3 protein is CASIQERASLYGYTF. The CDR3, as DNA: TGTGCCAGCATACAAGAGCGGGCCTCATTGTATGGCTACACCTTC.